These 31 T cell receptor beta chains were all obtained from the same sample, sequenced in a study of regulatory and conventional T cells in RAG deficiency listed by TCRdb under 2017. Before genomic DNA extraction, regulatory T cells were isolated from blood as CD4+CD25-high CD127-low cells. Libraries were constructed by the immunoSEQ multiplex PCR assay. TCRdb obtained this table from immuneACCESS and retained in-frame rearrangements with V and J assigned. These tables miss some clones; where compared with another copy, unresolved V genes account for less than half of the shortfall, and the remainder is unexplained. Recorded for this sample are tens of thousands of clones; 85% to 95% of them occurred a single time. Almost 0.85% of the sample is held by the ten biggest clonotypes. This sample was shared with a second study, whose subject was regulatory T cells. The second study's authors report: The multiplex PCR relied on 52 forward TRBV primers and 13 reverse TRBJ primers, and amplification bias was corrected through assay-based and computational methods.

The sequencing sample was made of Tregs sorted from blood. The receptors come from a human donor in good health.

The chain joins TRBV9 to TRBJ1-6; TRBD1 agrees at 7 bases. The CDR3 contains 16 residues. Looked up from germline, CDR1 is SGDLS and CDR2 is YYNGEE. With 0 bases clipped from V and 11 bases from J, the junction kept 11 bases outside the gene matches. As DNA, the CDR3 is TGTGCCAGCAGCGTAGGACCTTGGGACAGCTACACACCCCTCCACTTT. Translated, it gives CASSVGPWDSYTPLHF. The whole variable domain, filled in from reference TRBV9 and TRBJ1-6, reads DSGVTQTPKHLITATGQRVTLRCSPRSGDLSVYWYQQSLDQGLQFLIQYYNGEERAKGNILERFSAQQFPDLHSELNLSSLELGDSALYFCASSVGPWDSYTPLHFGNGTRLTVT.

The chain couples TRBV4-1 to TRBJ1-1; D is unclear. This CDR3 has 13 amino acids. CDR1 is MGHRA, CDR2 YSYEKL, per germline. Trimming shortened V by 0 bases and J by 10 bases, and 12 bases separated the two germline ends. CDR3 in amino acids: CASSQDGVTGAFF. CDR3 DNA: TGCGCCAGCAGCCAAGATGGGGTAACGGGAGCTTTCTTT.

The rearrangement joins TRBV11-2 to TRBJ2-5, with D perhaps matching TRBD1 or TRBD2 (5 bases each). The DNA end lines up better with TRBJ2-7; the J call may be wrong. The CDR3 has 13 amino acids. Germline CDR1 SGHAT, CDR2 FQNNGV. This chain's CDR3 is CASSKGTKDEQYF. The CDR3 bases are TGTGCCAGCAGCAAAGGGACCAAGGACGAGCAGTACTTC.

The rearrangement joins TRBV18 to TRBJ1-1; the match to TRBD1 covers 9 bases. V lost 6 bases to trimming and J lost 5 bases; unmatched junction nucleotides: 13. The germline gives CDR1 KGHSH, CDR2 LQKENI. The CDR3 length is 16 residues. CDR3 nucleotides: TGTGCCAGCTCGACCGTAAACAGGGGGCTTGGTACTGAAGCTTTCTTT. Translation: CASSTVNRGLGTEAFF. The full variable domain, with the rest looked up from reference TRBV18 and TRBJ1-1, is NAGVMQNPRHLVRRRGQEARLRCSPMKGHSHVYWYRQLPEEGLKFMVYLQKENIIDESGMPKERFSAEFPKEGPSILRIQQVVRGDSAAYFCASSTVNRGLGTEAFFGQGTRLTVV.

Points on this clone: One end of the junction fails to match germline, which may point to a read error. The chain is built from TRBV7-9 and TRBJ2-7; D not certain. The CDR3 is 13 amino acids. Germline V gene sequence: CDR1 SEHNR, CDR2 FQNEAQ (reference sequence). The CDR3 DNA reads TGTGCCAGCAGCTTAGAGCCAGGCCTGCCCCTGGCCTTC. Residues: CASSLEPGLPLAF.

As DNA, the CDR3 is TGTGCCAGCAGCGCCACAGGGGAAGTCGGCTATGGCTACACCTTC. It specifies CASSATGEVGYGYTF. The chain joins TRBV9 to TRBJ1-2; 7 bases match TRBD1. Germline trimming cut 3 bases from V and 4 bases from J; bases unmatched to any gene: 9. CDR1 and CDR2 from the germline V gene are SGDLS and YYNGEE. This CDR3 has 15 residues.

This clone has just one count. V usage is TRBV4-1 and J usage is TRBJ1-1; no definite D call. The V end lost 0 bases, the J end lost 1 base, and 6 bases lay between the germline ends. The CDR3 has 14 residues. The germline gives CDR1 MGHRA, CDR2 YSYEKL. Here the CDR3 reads CASSQEVWNTEAFF. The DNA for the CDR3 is TGCGCCAGCAGCCAAGAGGTTTGGAACACTGAAGCTTTCTTT.

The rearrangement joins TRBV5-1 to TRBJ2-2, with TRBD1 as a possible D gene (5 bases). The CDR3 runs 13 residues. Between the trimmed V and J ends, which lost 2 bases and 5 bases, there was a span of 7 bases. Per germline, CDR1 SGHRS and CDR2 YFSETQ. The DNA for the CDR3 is TGCGCCAGCAGCTTCAGGGTTACCGGGGAGCTGTTTTTT. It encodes CASSFRVTGELFF. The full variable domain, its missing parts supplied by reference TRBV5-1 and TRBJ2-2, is KAGVTQTPRYLIKTRGQQVTLSCSPISGHRSVSWYQQTPGQGLQFLFEYFSETQRNKGNFPGRFSGRQFSNSRSEMNVSTLELGDSALYLCASSFRVTGELFFGEGSRLTVL.

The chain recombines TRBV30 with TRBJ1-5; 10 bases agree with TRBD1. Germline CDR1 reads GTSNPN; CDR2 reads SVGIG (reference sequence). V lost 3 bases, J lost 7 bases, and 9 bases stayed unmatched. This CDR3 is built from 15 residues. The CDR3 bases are TGTGCCTGGAGGGCCACGGGACAGGGGAGACAGCCCCAGCATTTT. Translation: CAWRATGQGRQPQHF.

The DNA for the CDR3 is TGTGCCAGCAGCTATGGGGGTCAGGGGGCGGGCGAGCAGTACTTC. Encoded protein: CASSYGGQGAGEQYF. J is TRBJ2-7 and V is TRBV7-8; 8 bases line up with TRBD1. This CDR3 contains 15 residues. Germline V gives CDR1 SGHVS, CDR2 FQNEAQ. The trim removed 4 bases at V and 6 bases at J, leaving 11 bases unmatched.

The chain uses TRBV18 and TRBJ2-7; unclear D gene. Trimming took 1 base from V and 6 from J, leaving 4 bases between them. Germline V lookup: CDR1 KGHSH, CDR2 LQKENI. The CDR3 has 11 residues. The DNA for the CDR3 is TGTGCCAGCTCACCACAGATCGAGCAGTACTTC. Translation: CASSPQIEQYF.

Here the CDR3 DNA reads TGTGCCAGCAGCTTAGTATGGGCAGGGGCTCGGGATACGCAGTATTTT. Amino acids: CASSLVWAGARDTQYF. The chain employs TRBV11-2 and TRBJ2-3; D might be TRBD1 (6 bases). The CDR3 covers 16 residues. Germline-derived CDR1 and CDR2 are SGHAT and FQNNGV. V gave up 1 base and J gave up 6 bases, with 17 bases separating them.

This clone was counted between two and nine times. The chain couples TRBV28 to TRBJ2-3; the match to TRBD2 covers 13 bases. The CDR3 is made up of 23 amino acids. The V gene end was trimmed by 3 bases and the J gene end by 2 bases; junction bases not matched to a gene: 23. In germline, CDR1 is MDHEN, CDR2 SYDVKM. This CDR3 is CASSFFPGLAGTIPTRNTDTQYF. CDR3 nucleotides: TGTGCCAGCAGTTTCTTTCCGGGACTAGCGGGGACTATTCCTACGCGAAACACAGATACGCAGTATTTT.

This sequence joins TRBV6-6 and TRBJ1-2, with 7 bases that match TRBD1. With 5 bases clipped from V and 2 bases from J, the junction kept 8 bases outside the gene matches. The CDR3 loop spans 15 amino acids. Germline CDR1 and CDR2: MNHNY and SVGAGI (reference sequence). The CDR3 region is CASSGTGEVNYGYTF. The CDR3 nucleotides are TGTGCCAGCAGTGGAACAGGGGAAGTGAACTATGGCTACACCTTC.

The CDR3 region is CAISEGERSSGNTIYF. The CDR3 DNA follows: TGTGCCATCAGTGAAGGCGAGAGGAGCTCTGGAAACACCATATATTTT. The rearrangement joins TRBV10-3 to TRBJ1-3; no firm D call. The CDR3 runs to 16 residues. CDR1 is ENHRY, CDR2 SYGVKD, per germline. V was trimmed by 3 bases and J by 0 bases, leaving 12 bases between them.

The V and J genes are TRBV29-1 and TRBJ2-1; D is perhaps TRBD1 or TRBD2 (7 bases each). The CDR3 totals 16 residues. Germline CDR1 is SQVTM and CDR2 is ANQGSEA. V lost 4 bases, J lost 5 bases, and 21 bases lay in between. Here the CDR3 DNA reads TGCAGCGTTGTCCGGCCAGGGGGGGCTCTACACAATGAGCAGTTCTTC. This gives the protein CSVVRPGGALHNEQFF.

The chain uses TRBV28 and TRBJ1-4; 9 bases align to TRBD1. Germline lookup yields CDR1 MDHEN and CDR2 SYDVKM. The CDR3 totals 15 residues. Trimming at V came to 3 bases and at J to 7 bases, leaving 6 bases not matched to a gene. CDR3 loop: CASSFPGTGFEKLFF. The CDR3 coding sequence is TGTGCCAGCAGTTTCCCCGGGACAGGGTTTGAAAAACTGTTTTTT.

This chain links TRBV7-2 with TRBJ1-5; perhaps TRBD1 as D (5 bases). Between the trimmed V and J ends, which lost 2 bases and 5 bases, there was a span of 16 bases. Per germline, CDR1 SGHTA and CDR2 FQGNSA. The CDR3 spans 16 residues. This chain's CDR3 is CASSLRSRGLDQPQHF. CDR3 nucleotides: TGTGCCAGCAGCTTAAGGTCGAGGGGTCTTGATCAGCCCCAGCATTTT.

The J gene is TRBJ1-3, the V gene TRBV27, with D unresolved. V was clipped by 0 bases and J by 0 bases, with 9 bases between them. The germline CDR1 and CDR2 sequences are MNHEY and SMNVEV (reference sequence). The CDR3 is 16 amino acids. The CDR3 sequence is CASSLSRRLSGNTIYF. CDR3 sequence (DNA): TGTGCCAGCAGTTTATCGCGCAGGCTCTCTGGAAACACCATATATTTT.

CDR3 bases: TGTGCCAGCAGCCTCGGGACAGTTCGTAATACGCAGTATTTT. This encodes CASSLGTVRNTQYF. The rearrangement joins TRBV7-2 to TRBJ2-3, with 7 bases matching TRBD1. This CDR3 has 14 residues. Looked up from germline, CDR1 is SGHTA and CDR2 is FQGNSA. J gave up 7 bases and V 5 bases, and 9 bases lay outside the gene matches.

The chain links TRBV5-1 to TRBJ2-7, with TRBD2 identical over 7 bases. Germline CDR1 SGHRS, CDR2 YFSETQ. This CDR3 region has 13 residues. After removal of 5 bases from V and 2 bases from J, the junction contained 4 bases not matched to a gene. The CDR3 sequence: CASRPGTTYEQYF. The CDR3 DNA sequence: TGCGCCAGCAGGCCTGGGACTACCTACGAGCAGTACTTC.

CDR3 sequence: CASSLGRGNTEAFF. The DNA of the CDR3 is TGCGCCAGCAGCTTGGGTCGGGGGAACACTGAAGCTTTCTTT. The V gene is TRBV5-1, the J gene TRBJ1-1; D is ambiguous. The germline gives CDR1 SGHRS, CDR2 YFSETQ. This CDR3 comprises 14 residues. Trimming removed 0 bases from V and 1 base from J, with 7 bases in between.

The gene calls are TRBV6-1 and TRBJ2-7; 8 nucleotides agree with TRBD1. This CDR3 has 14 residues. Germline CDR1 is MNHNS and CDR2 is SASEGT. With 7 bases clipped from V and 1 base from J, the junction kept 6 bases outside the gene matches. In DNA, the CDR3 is TGTGCCAGCACCAAGGACAGGGTATCCTACGAGCAGTACTTC. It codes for CASTKDRVSYEQYF.

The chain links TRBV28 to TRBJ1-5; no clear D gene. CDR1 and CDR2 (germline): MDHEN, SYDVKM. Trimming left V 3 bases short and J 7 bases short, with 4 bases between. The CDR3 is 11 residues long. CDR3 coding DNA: TGTGCCAGCAGTTTTTCCCAGCCCCAGCATTTT. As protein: CASSFSQPQHF.

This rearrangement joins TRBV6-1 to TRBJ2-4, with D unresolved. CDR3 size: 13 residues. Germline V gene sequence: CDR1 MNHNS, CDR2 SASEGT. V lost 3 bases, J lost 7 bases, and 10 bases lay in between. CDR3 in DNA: TGTGCCAGCAGTGAGAAGGGTCGTAACATTCAGTACTTC. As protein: CASSEKGRNIQYF.

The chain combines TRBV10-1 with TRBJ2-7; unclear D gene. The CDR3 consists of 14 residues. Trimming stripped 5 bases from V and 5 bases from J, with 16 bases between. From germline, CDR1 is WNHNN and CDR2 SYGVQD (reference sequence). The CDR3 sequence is CASSPAGPQNEQYF. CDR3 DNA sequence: TGCGCCAGCAGTCCGGCCGGGCCCCAAAACGAGCAGTACTTC.

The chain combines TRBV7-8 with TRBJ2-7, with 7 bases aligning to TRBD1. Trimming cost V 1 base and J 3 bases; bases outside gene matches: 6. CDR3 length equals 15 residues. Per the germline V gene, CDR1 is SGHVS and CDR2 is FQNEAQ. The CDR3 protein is CASSLVFGQDYEQYF. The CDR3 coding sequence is TGTGCCAGCAGCTTAGTTTTCGGACAGGACTACGAGCAGTACTTC.

CDR3 DNA sequence: TGTGCCAGCGGCGATCCCTCCGGGACAGCATCCTACGAGCAGTACTTC. Encoded protein: CASGDPSGTASYEQYF. The chain has TRBV27 and TRBJ2-7; 7 bases match TRBD1. CDR1 and CDR2 from the germline V gene are MNHEY and SMNVEV (reference sequence). With V trimmed by 8 bases and J by 1 base, 14 bases remained unmatched. The CDR3 contains 16 residues.

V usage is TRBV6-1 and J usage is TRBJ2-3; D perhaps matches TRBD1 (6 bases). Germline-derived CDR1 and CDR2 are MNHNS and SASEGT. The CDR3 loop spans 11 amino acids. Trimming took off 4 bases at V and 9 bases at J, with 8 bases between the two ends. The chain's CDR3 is CASSVGQTQYF. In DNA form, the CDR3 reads TGTGCCAGCAGTGTGGGACAAACGCAGTATTTT.

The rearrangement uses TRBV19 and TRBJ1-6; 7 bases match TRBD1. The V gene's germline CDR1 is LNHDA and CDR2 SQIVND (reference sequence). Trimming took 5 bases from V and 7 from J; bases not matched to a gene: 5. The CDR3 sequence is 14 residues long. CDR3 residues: CASSGETGNSPLHF. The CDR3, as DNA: TGTGCCAGTAGTGGAGAGACAGGGAATTCACCCCTCCACTTT. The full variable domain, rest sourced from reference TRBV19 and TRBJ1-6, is DGGITQSPKYLFRKEGQNVTLSCEQNLNHDAMYWYRQDPGQGLRLIYYSQIVNDFQKGDIAEGYSVSREKKESFPLTVTSAQKNPTAFYLCASSGETGNSPLHFGNGTRLTVT.

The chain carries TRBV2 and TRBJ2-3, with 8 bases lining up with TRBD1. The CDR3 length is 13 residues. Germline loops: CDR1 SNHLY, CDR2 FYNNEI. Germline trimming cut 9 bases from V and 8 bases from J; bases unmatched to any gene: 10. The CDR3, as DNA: TGTGCCAGTCTTGGACAGGGACGGGTTACGCAGTATTTT. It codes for CASLGQGRVTQYF.